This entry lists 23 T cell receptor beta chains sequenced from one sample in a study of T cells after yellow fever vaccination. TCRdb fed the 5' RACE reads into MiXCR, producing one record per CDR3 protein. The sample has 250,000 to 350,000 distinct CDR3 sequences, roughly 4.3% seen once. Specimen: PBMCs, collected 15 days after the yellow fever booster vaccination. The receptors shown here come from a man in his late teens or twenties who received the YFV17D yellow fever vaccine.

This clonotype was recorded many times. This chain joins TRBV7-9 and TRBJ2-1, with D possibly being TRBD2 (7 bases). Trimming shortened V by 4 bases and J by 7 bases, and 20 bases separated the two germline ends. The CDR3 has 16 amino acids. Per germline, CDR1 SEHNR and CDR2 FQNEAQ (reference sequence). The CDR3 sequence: CASSSRGGLGVNEQFF. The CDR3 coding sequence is TGTGCCAGCAGCTCGAGGGGGGGCCTCGGAGTTAATGAGCAGTTCTTC.

The CDR3 DNA is TGTGCCAGCAGCTCAGACAGAAAGCAGTTCTTC. Amino acid sequence: CASSSDRKQFF. This chain connects TRBV11-2 to TRBJ2-1; weak D call: TRBD1 (5 bases). Trimming shortened V by 4 bases and J by 11 bases, and 9 bases separated the two germline ends. CDR1 is SGHAT, CDR2 FQNNGV, per germline. The CDR3 has 11 amino acids.

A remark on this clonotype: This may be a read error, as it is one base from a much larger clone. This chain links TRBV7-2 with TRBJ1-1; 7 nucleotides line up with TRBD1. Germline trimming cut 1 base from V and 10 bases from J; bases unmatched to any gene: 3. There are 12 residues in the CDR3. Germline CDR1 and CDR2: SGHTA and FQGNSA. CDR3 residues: CASSLGDRRAFF. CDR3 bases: TGTGCCAGCAGCTTAGGGGACAGACGAGCTTTCTTT.

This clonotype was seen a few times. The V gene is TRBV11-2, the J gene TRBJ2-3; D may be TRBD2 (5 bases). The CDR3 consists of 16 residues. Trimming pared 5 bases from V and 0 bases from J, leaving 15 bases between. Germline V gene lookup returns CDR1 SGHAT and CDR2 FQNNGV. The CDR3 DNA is TGTGCCAGCAGCCGCGATCGGGGTGCTAGCACAGATACGCAGTATTTT. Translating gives CASSRDRGASTDTQYF.

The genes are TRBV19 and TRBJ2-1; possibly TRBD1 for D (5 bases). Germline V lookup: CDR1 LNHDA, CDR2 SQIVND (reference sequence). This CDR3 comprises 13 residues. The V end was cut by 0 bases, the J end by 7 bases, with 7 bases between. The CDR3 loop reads CASSIDQGNEQFF. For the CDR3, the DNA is TGTGCCAGTAGTATAGATCAGGGTAATGAGCAGTTCTTC.

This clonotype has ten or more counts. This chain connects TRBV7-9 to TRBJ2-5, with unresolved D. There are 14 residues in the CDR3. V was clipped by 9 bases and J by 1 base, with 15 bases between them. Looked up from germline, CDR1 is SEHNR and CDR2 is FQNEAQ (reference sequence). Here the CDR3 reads CASQDGSLQETQYF. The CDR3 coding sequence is TGTGCCAGTCAAGATGGCTCCCTCCAAGAGACCCAGTACTTC.

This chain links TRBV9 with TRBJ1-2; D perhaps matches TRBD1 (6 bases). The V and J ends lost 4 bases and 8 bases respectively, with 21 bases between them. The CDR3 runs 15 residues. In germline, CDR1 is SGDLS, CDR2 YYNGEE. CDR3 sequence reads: CASSSRPGHLSGYTF. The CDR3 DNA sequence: TGTGCCAGCAGCTCCAGGCCGGGACACTTATCAGGCTACACCTTC.

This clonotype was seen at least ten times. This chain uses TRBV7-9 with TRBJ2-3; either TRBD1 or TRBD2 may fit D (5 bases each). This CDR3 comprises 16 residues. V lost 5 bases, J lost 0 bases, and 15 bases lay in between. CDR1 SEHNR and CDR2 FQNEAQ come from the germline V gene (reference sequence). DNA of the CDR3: TGTGCCAGCAGCCCACCCCTGGGACCTAGCACAGATACGCAGTATTTT. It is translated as CASSPPLGPSTDTQYF.

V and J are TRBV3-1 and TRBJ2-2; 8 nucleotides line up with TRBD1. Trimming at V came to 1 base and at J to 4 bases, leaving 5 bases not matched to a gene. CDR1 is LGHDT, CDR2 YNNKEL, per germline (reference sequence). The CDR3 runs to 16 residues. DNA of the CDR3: TGTGCCAGCAGCCAAGGTCCAGGGGGCCGCACCGGGGAGCTGTTTTTT. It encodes CASSQGPGGRTGELFF. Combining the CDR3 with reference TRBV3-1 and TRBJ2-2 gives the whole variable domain DTAVSQTPKYLVTQMGNDKSIKCEQNLGHDTMYWYKQDSKKFLKIMFSYNNKELIINETVPNRFSPKSPDKAHLNLHINSLELGDSAVYFCASSQGPGGRTGELFFGEGSRLTVL.

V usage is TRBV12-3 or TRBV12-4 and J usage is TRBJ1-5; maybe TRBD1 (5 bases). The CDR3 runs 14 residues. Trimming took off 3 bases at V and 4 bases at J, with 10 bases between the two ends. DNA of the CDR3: TGTGCCAGCAGTTTTGTTCAGGGAAATCAGCCCCAGCATTTT. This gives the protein CASSFVQGNQPQHF.

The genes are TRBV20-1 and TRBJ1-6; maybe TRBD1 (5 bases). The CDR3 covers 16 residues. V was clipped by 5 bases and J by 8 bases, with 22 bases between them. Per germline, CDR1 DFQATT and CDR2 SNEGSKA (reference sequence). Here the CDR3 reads CSAGGGSGRSDSPLHF. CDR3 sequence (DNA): TGCAGTGCTGGGGGAGGGAGCGGCCGATCGGATTCACCCCTCCACTTT.

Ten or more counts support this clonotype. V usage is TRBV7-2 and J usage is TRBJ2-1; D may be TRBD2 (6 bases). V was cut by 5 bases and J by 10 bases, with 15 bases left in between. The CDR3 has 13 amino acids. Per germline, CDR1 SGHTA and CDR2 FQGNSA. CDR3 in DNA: TGTGCCAGCAGCGCCACCTCGGGACTCGAGCAGTTCTTC. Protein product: CASSATSGLEQFF. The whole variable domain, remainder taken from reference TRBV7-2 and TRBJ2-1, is GAGVSQSPSNKVTEKGKDVELRCDPISGHTALYWYRQSLGQGLEFLIYFQGNSAPDKSGLPSDRFSAERTGGSVSTLTIQRTQQEDSAVYLCASSATSGLEQFFGPGTRLTVL.

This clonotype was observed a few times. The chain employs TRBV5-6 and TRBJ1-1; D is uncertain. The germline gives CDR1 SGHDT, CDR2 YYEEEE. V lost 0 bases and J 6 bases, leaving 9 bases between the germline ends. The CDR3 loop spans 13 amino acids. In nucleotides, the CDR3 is TGTGCCAGCAGCTTGGCGGGGTACCCTGAAGCTTTCTTT. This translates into CASSLAGYPEAFF.

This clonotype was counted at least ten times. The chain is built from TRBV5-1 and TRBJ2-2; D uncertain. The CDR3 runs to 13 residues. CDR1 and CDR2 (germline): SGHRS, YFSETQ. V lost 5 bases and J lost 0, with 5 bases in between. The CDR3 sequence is CASRGPNTGELFF. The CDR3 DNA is TGCGCCAGCAGGGGCCCGAACACCGGGGAGCTGTTTTTT.

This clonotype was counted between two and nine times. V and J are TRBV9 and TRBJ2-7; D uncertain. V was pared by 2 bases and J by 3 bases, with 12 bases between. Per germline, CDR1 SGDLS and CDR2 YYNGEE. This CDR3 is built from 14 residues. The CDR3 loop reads CASSVERANYEQYF. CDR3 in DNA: TGTGCCAGCAGCGTTGAAAGAGCAAACTACGAGCAGTACTTC.

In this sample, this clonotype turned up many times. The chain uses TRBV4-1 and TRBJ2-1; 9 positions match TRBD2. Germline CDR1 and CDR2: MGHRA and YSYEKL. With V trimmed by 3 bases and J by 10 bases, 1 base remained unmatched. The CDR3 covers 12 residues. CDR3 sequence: CASSHTSGEQFF. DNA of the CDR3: TGCGCCAGCAGCCACACTAGCGGGGAGCAGTTCTTC.

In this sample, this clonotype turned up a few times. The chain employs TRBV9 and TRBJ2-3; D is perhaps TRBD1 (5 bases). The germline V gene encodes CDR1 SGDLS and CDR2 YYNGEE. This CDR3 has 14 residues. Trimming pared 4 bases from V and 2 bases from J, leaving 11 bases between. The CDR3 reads CASSLQDNTDTQYF. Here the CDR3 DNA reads TGTGCCAGCAGCTTACAGGACAACACAGATACGCAGTATTTT.

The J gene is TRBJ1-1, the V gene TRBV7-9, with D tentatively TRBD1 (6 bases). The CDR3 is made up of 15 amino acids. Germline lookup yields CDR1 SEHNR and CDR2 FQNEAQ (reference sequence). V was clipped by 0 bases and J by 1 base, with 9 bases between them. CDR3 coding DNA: TGTGCCAGCAGCTTAGCGATGGGGGCGAACACTGAAGCTTTCTTT. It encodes CASSLAMGANTEAFF.

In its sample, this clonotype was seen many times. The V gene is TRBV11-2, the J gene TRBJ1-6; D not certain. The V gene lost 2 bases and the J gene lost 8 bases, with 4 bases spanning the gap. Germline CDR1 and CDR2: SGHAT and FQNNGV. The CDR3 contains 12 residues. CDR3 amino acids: CASSLPDSPLHF. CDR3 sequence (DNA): TGTGCCAGCAGCTTACCCGATTCACCCCTCCACTTT.

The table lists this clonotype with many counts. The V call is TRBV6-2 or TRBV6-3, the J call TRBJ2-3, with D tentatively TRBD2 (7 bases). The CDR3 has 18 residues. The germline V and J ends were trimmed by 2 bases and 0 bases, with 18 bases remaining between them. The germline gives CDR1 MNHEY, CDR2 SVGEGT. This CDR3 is CASSYRDGGLLSTDTQYF. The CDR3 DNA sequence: TGTGCCAGCAGTTACAGAGACGGGGGGCTCCTCAGCACAGATACGCAGTATTTT.

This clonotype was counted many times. CDR3: CASSLGSAPDREAFF. CDR3 coding DNA: TGTGCCAGCAGCTTAGGTTCGGCTCCCGACCGAGAAGCTTTCTTT. The rearrangement links TRBV11-2 to TRBJ1-1; D not certain. Per the germline V gene, CDR1 is SGHAT and CDR2 is FQNNGV. The CDR3 is made up of 15 amino acids. V was trimmed by 1 base and J by 8 bases, leaving 17 bases between them.

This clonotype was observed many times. For the CDR3, the DNA is TGTGCCAGCAAGCCGGGACAGGGAAACTATGGCTACACCTTC. Translation: CASKPGQGNYGYTF. This sequence joins TRBV12-3 or TRBV12-4 and TRBJ1-2, with 9 positions matching TRBD1. V shed 7 bases, J shed 2 bases, and the junction held 5 bases outside the gene matches. The CDR3 covers 14 residues.

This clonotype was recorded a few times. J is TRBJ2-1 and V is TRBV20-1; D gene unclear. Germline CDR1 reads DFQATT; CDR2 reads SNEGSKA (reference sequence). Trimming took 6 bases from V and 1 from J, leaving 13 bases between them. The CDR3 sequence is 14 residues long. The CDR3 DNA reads TGCAGTGCCACCCGGATGGGGTCCTACAATGAGCAGTTCTTC. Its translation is CSATRMGSYNEQFF.